Given below is one T cell receptor (beta chain) in context. The data belong to a study of OX40 agonist ivuxolimab in advanced cancers. Profiling relied on immunoSEQ multiplex PCR, and the TCRdb table lists in-frame clones only, not all of them. The table shows around 51,000 clones, with around nine tenths occurring only once. This TCR derives from an adult with an advanced solid tumor such as melanoma, head and neck, liver or kidney cancer. Here the sequenced sample was CD4+ or CD8+ T cells sorted from blood, taken in a trial of the OX40 agonist ivuxolimab.

CDR3 DNA sequence: TGTGCCAGCAGTTTGGGGACAGGGGGGGTTGATGGCTACACCTTC. Translating it yields CASSLGTGGVDGYTF. This chain links TRBV28 with TRBJ1-2; TRBD1 agrees at 11 bases. The germline gives CDR1 MDHEN, CDR2 SYDVKM. V lost 3 bases, J lost 6 bases, and 6 bases stayed unmatched. The CDR3 has 15 residues.